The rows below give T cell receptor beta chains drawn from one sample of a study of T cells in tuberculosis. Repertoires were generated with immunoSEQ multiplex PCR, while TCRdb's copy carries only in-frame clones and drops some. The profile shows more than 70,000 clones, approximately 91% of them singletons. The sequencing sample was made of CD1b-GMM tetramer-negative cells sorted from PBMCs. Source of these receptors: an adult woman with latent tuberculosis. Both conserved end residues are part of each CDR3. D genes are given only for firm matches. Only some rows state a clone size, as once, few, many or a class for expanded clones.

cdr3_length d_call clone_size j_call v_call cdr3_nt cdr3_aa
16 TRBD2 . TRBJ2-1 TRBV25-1 TGTGCCAGCAGTGATGGCCCGGGGGGGGGTTACAATGAGCAGTTCTTC CASSDGPGGGYNEQFF
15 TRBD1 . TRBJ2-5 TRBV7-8 TGTGCCAGCAGCCCCGGGCAGGGGGTTTTCGAGACCCAGTACTTC CASSPGQGVFETQYF
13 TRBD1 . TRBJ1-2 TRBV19 TGTGCCAGTAGGGGGACAGGGAGGGATGGCTACACCTTC CASRGTGRDGYTF
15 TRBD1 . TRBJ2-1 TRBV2 TGTGCCAGCAGGGAGACAGGGGTCTTTGTGGATGAGCAGTTCTTC CASRETGVFVDEQFF
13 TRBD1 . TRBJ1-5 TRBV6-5 TGTGCCAGCAGCCCAGGGGGTAGCCACCCCCAGCATTTT CASSPGGSHPQHF
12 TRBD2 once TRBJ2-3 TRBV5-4 TGTGCCAGCAGCTTGACGGGGGGGGCGCAGTATTTT CASSLTGGAQYF
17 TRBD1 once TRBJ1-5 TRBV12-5 TGTGCTAGTGGTACCTGGGGGGGCAGGGGGCACGGTCAGCCCCAGCATTTT CASGTWGGRGHGQPQHF
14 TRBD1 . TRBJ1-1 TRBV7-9 TGTGCCAGCAGAAGAGGCCAGGGGGGCACTGAAGCTTTCTTT CASRRGQGGTEAFF
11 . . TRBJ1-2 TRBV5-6 TGTGCCAGCAGCTTGGCACAGCACTACACCTTC CASSLAQHYTF
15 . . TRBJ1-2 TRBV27 TGTGCCAGCAGTTTAGGGGGGGCGCGGGTCTATGGCTACACCTTC CASSLGGARVYGYTF
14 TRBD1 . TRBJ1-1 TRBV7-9 TGTGCCAGCAGCCAAGCAGGGGGCCGGACTGAAGCTTTCTTT CASSQAGGRTEAFF
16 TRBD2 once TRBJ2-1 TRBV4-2 TGTGCCAGCAGCCAAGATTTCCAGCGGGGATACAATGAGCAGTTCTTC CASSQDFQRGYNEQFF
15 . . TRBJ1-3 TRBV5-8 TGTGCCAGCAGCTTGGTTGGGAGATCTGGAAACACCATATATTTT CASSLVGRSGNTIYF
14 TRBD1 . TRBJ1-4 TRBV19 TGTGCCACTCTTCATACAGGGGGCAAAGAAAAACTGTTTTTT CATLHTGGKEKLFF
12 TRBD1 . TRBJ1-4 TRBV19 TGTGCCAGTAGTATTTTCAAGGGGGCGCCGTTTTTT CASSIFKGAPFF
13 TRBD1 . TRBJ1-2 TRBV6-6 TGTGCCAACGGACAGGACCCTAACTATGGCTACACCTTC CANGQDPNYGYTF
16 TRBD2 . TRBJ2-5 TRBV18 TGTGCCAGCTCTCTCAAACCGGGACTAGCCACAGAGACCCAGTACTTC CASSLKPGLATETQYF
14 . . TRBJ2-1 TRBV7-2 TGTGCCAGCAGCTTGGGCCACTCATCCAATGAGCAGTTCTTC CASSLGHSSNEQFF
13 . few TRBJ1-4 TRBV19 TGTGCCAGTAGGAGGTCTTCTCAGGAAAAACTGTTTTTT CASRRSSQEKLFF
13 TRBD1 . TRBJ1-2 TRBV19 TGTGCCAGTTATGACAGGGCTACTTATGGCTACACCTTC CASYDRATYGYTF